The 22 T cell receptor beta chains in this list originate from one sample, sequenced in a study of cytomegalovirus exposure and HLA in healthy donors. It was with 60 Vbeta and 13 Jbeta primers that the PCR ran. Produced via immunoSEQ multiplex PCR; TCRdb's table is partial and in-frame only. The sample shows 80,000 to 100,000 clones, around 77% of them seen only once. The sequencing sample was made of PBMCs. These receptors originate from a man aged 45 to 65 in good health and CMV-seropositive.

This clone was observed a handful of times. The chain uses TRBV6-1 and TRBJ2-7, with a weak D call TRBD1 (6 bases). The CDR3 spans 13 residues. Germline V gives CDR1 MNHNS, CDR2 SASEGT. V lost 8 bases and J lost 4, with 15 bases in between. Here the CDR3 DNA reads TGTGCCAGCGATCGAAATCAGGGGTACGAGCAGTACTTC. Translated, it gives CASDRNQGYEQYF.

This clone was recorded only once. V is TRBV13 and J is TRBJ2-7; no clear D gene. V lost 0 bases and J lost 0, with 6 bases in between. Looked up from germline, CDR1 is PRHDT and CDR2 is FYEKMQ (reference sequence). The CDR3 runs to 14 residues. The CDR3 DNA sequence: TGTGCCAGCAGCTTAGGCCTCAGCTCCTACGAGCAGTACTTC. Its translation: CASSLGLSSYEQYF.

The chain has TRBV5-6 and TRBJ1-1; D is undetermined. The CDR3 is 16 residues long. V gave up 0 bases and J gave up 4 bases, with 16 bases separating them. Germline loops: CDR1 SGHDT, CDR2 YYEEEE. The CDR3 DNA reads TGTGCCAGCAGCTTGGCCCTAGAAAAGTTTGGCACTGAAGCTTTCTTT. It specifies CASSLALEKFGTEAFF.

This clone appeared a few times. The chain carries TRBV18 and TRBJ1-2; a weak D match, TRBD1 (6 bases). This CDR3 has 11 residues. The germline CDR1 and CDR2 sequences are KGHSH and LQKENI. V lost 3 bases to trimming and J lost 8 bases, with 7 bases between them. In DNA form, the CDR3 reads TGTGCCAGCTCACCTGACAGGGGCTACACCTTC. Amino acids: CASSPDRGYTF.

This sequence joins TRBV5-4 and TRBJ2-5, with 8 bases that match TRBD1. The germline CDR1 and CDR2 sequences are SGHNT and YYREEE (reference sequence). This CDR3 is built from 13 residues. V gave up 4 bases and J gave up 4 bases; unmatched junction bases: 3. This CDR3 reads CASSHGTGETQYF. Here the CDR3 DNA reads TGTGCCAGCAGCCACGGGACAGGAGAGACCCAGTACTTC.

This clone was detected only once. V gene TRBV5-1 combines with J gene TRBJ2-5; tentatively, D is TRBD1 (5 bases). Trimming left V 5 bases short and J 0 bases short, with 8 bases between. This CDR3 is built from 13 residues. Germline V CDR1 and CDR2: SGHRS, YFSETQ. CDR3: CASRPTDQETQYF. CDR3 nucleotides: TGCGCCAGCAGGCCGACAGACCAAGAGACCCAGTACTTC.

V and J are TRBV7-3 and TRBJ1-1; D is uncertain. Trimming took 1 base from V and 1 from J, leaving 7 bases between them. The CDR3 has 14 amino acids. Germline CDR1 SGHTA, CDR2 FQGTGA. The CDR3 DNA follows: TGTGCCAGCAGCTTAAGTAGCGGGAACACTGAAGCTTTCTTT. This translates into CASSLSSGNTEAFF. Variable domain in full (rest from reference TRBV7-3 and TRBJ1-1): GAGVSQTPSNKVTEKGKYVELRCDPISGHTALYWYRQSLGQGPEFLIYFQGTGAADDSGLPNDRFFAVRPEGSVSTLKIQRTERGDSAVYLCASSLSSGNTEAFFGQGTRLTVV.

The V and J genes are TRBV19 and TRBJ2-5, with 12 bases lining up with TRBD1. Germline assignment: CDR1 LNHDA and CDR2 SQIVND (reference sequence). CDR3 size: 16 residues. The V segment lost 5 bases and the J segment 5 bases; nucleotides outside the gene matches: 9. The CDR3 loop reads CASSAGGTGGRETQYF. CDR3 DNA sequence: TGTGCCAGTAGTGCAGGGGGGACAGGGGGCCGGGAGACCCAGTACTTC.

This chain connects TRBV5-5 to TRBJ1-4; D is possibly TRBD1 (5 bases). The CDR3 runs to 15 residues. The V end lost 3 bases, the J end lost 7 bases, and 16 bases lay between the germline ends. Germline-derived CDR1 and CDR2 are SGHKS and YYEKEE (reference sequence). The CDR3 protein is CASSSGVQGSEKLFF. The DNA for the CDR3 is TGTGCCAGCAGCTCGGGGGTCCAGGGAAGTGAAAAACTGTTTTTT.

The rearrangement joins TRBV9 to TRBJ1-6; 7 bases align to TRBD1. This CDR3 has 16 amino acids. In germline, CDR1 is SGDLS, CDR2 YYNGEE. Trimming took 0 bases from V and 2 from J; bases not matched to a gene: 2. CDR3 in amino acids: CASSVEDRPYNSPLHF. CDR3 DNA sequence: TGTGCCAGCAGCGTAGAGGACAGGCCCTATAATTCACCCCTCCACTTT.

This clone was counted a few times. The chain's CDR3 is CASSLAGNEKTQYF. The CDR3 DNA is TGCGCCAGCAGCTTGGCGGGGAATGAGAAGACCCAGTACTTC. The chain couples TRBV5-1 to TRBJ2-5, with D possibly being TRBD2 (5 bases). V shed 0 bases and J shed 6 bases, with 12 bases lying between them. The germline V gene has CDR1 SGHRS and CDR2 YFSETQ. The length of the CDR3 is 14 residues.

The rearrangement joins TRBV2 to TRBJ1-6; TRBD1 might be the D (6 bases). The CDR3 length is 14 residues. Germline values: CDR1 SNHLY, CDR2 FYNNEI. Deletions cut 7 bases from V and 5 bases from J, with 12 bases between. CDR3 residues: CASNDPGDNSPLHF. CDR3 nucleotide sequence: TGTGCCAGCAATGATCCAGGGGATAATTCACCCCTCCACTTT.

This clone was seen only once. The chain links TRBV18 to TRBJ1-6; possibly TRBD1 for D (6 bases). Germline lookup yields CDR1 KGHSH and CDR2 LQKENI. V was cut by 5 bases and J by 10 bases, with 12 bases left in between. The CDR3 has 13 amino acids. CDR3 region: CASSKDSLSPLHF. CDR3 sequence (DNA): TGTGCCAGCTCAAAGGACAGTCTCTCACCCCTCCACTTT.

This chain uses TRBV9 with TRBJ2-5; tentative D call: TRBD2 (6 bases). The CDR3 extends over 13 amino acids. Germline V gene data show CDR1 as SGDLS and CDR2 as YYNGEE. The ends were cut back, 3 bases at V and 7 bases at J, with 13 bases in the middle. The CDR3 coding sequence is TGTGCCAGCAGCGAAGGAGGGGTAGGGACCCAGTACTTC. Amino acid sequence: CASSEGGVGTQYF.

The genes are TRBV4-1 and TRBJ2-7, with TRBD1 matching over 9 bases. Per germline, CDR1 MGHRA and CDR2 YSYEKL. J lost 5 bases, V lost 9 bases, and 11 bases had no gene match. The CDR3 has 14 residues. CDR3 in DNA: TGCGCCAGTAGCACGGGACAGGGTTCGGACGAGCAGTACTTC. This encodes CASSTGQGSDEQYF.

The chain has TRBV4-3 and TRBJ2-7; 9 nucleotides agree with TRBD2. The CDR3 is 16 residues long. Trimming took 0 bases from V and 7 from J; bases not matched to a gene: 10. The V gene's germline CDR1 is LGHNA and CDR2 YSLEER. In DNA, the CDR3 is TGCGCCAGCAGCCAAGATACGGCTAGCGGGGAGTCTGAGCAGTACTTC. Protein product: CASSQDTASGESEQYF.

The rearrangement uses TRBV21-1 and TRBJ1-2; the table's D gene call, TRBD1, was not cross checked with the DNA. TRBV21-1 is shown as a pseudogene. The CDR3 covers 14 residues. DNA of the CDR3: TGTGCCAGCTGCTCCGGGACACCTAACTATGGCTACACCTTC. The encoded protein is CASCSGTPNYGYTF.

The chain combines TRBV4-1 with TRBJ2-7; TRBD2 agrees at 11 bases. Germline loops: CDR1 MGHRA, CDR2 YSYEKL. The CDR3 has 15 residues. The J segment lost 2 bases and the V segment lost 2 bases, leaving 2 bases of the junction unmatched. CDR3 sequence (DNA): TGCGCCAGCAGCCAACTACTAGCGGGGGCCTACGAGCAGTACTTC. Amino acid sequence: CASSQLLAGAYEQYF.

The chain has TRBV19 and TRBJ1-5; the match to TRBD1 covers 7 bases. The germline gives CDR1 LNHDA, CDR2 SQIVND (reference sequence). The CDR3 is made up of 19 amino acids. V was clipped by 1 base and J by 3 bases; unmatched bases: 15. DNA for the CDR3: TGTGCCAGTAGTATAGCTTCAGGGCGGAGACAGGGACTCAATCAGCCCCAGCATTTT. Its translation is CASSIASGRRQGLNQPQHF.

This clone was observed once. The chain has TRBV7-6 and TRBJ2-3; 8 bases line up with TRBD1. The CDR3 spans 15 residues. Germline V gene sequence: CDR1 SGHVS, CDR2 FNYEAQ. V was clipped by 4 bases and J by 3 bases; unmatched bases: 6. The CDR3: CASSSGGFRTDTQYF. The CDR3 DNA is TGTGCCAGCAGCTCAGGGGGCTTCAGGACAGATACGCAGTATTTT.

CDR3 protein: CASSDRATDTQYF. The CDR3 coding sequence is TGTGCCAGCAGCGACAGGGCCACAGATACGCAGTATTTT. The V call is TRBV7-2, the J call TRBJ2-3; 7 nucleotides match TRBD1. The CDR3 has 13 residues. Germline loops: CDR1 SGHTA, CDR2 FQGNSA. V gave up 5 bases and J gave up 2 bases; unmatched junction bases: 1.

The rearrangement joins TRBV5-4 to TRBJ1-1; possible D gene TRBD1, 5 bases. Germline V gene sequence: CDR1 SGHNT, CDR2 YYREEE (reference sequence). CDR3 length: 13 amino acids. Deletions cut 0 bases from V and 7 bases from J, with 10 bases between. CDR3: CASSLAGGNEAFF. In DNA form, the CDR3 reads TGTGCCAGCAGCTTGGCCGGGGGAAATGAAGCTTTCTTT.